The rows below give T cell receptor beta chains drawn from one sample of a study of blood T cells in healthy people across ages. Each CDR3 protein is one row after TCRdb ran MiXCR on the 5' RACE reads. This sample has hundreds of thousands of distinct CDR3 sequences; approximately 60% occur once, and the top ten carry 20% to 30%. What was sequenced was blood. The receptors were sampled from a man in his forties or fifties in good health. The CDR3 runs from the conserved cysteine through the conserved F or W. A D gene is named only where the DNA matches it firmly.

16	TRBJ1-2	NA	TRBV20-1	CSARDKEFAPNYGYTF
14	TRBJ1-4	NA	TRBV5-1	CASSLVEGVEKLFF
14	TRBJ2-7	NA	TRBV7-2	CASSSQVATYEQYF
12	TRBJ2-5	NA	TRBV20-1	CSAIVAQETQYF
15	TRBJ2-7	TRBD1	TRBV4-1	CASRLDRVGIYEQYF
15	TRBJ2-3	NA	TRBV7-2	CASSQGGTGPDTQYF
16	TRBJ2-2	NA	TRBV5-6	CASSLVGASNTGELFF
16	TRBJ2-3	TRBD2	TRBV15	CATSPGLAGSTDTQYF
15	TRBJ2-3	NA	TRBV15	CATRRALGSTDTQYF
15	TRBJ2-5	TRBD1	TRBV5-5	CASSFGSTGQETQYF
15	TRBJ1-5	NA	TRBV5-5	CASRSRVDSNQPQHF
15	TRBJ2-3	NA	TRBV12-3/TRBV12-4	CASSAPGTSTDTQYF
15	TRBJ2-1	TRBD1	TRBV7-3	CASSPYSETGTEQFF
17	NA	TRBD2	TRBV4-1	CASSQEANGLAIYEQYF
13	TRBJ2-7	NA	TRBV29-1	CSVEDPEAYEQYF
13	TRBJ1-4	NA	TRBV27	CASARHKDEKLFF
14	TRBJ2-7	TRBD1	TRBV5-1	CASSPGTGGGEQYF
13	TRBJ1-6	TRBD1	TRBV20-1	CSAYETGGSPLHF
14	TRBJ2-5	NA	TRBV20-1	CSASAGRPQETQYF
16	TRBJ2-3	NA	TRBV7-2	CASSLQGGGPSDTQYF
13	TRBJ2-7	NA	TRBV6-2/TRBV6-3	CASSDDSNYEQYF
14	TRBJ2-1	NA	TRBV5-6	CASSTGHPSNEQFF
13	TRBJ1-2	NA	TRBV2	CASSGSRNHGYTF
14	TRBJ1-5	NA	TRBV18	CASSPDPGTGPQHF
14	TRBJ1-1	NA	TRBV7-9	CASTAARMNTEAFF
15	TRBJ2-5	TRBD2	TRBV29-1	CSASPIAGDSKTQYF
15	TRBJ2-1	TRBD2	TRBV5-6	CASSFWTSGHNEQFF
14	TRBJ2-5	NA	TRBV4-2	CASSQADREETQYF
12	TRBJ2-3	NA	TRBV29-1	CSVEYFLDTQYF
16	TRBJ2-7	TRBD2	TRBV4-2	CASSRTTETSSSEQYF
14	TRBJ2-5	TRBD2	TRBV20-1	CSATPGGDQETQYF
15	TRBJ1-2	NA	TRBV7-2	CANTSPPTETGGYTF
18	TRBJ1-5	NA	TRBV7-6	CASSPNSGMLGSNQPQHF
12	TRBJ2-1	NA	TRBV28	CASRQGFTEQFF
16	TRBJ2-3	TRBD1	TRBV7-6	CASSPRTGATTDTQYF
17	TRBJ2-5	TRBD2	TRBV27	CASSLIGVAGAKETQYF
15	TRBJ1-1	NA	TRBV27	CASSLRTDINTEAFF
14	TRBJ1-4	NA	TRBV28	CASSLGTTNEKLFF
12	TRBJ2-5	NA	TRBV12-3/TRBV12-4	CASSPQQETQYF
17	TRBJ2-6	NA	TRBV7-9	CASSLGGMVSGANVLTF
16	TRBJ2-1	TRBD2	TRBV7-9	CASSLDWGLADNEQFF
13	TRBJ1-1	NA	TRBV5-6	CASSLALDGEAFF
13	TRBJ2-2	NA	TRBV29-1	CSVEDHTPGELFF
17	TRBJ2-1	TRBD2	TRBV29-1	CSANWASWTSGVHEQFF
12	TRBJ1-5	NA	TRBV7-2	CASSPPNQPQHF
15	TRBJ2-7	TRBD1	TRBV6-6	CASSYRDRGLSEQYF
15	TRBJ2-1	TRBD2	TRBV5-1	CASSLAGTRAHEQFF
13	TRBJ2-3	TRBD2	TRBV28	CASSRSGRDTQYF
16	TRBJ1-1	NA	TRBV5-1	CASSLAPVIGGTEAFF
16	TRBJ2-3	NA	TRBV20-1	CSARDPLEGGTDTQYF
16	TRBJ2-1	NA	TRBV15	CAASRPPGEPYNEQFF
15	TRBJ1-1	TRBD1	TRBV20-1	CSARTPQGVYTEAFF
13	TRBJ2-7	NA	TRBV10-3	CAISESGTYEQYF
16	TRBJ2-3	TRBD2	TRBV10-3	CAISGGTSGATDTQYF